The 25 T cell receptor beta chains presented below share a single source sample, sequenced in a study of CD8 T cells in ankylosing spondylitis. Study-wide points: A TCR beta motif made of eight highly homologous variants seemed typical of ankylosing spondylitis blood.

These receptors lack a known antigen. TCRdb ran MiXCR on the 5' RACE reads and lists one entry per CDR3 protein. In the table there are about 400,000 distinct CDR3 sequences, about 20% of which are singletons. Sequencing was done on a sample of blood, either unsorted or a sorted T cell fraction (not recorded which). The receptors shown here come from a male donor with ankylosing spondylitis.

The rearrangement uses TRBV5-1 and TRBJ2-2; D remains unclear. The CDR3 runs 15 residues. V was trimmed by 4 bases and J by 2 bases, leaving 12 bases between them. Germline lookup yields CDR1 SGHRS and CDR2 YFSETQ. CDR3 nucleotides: TGCGCCAGCAGCGCCCGGCAGGATAACACCGGGGAGCTGTTTTTT. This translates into CASSARQDNTGELFF. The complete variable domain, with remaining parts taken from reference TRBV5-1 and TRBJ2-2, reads KAGVTQTPRYLIKTRGQQVTLSCSPISGHRSVSWYQQTPGQGLQFLFEYFSETQRNKGNFPGRFSGRQFSNSRSEMNVSTLELGDSALYLCASSARQDNTGELFFGEGSRLTVL.

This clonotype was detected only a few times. CDR3 in DNA: TGCGCCAGCAACCGGAGGGGGAGGGGTGTGAATGAGCAGTTCTTC. It codes for CASNRRGRGVNEQFF. The chain employs TRBV5-1 and TRBJ2-1; D might be TRBD2 (7 bases). Deletions cut 6 bases from V and 7 bases from J, with 20 bases between. CDR1 is SGHRS and CDR2 is YFSETQ in the germline V gene. This CDR3 region has 15 residues.

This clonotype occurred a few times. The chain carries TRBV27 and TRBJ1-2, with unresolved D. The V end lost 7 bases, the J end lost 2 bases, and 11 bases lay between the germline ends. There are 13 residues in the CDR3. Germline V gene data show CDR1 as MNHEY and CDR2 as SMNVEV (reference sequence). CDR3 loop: CASKLTGNYGYTF. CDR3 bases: TGTGCCAGCAAACTTACGGGGAACTATGGCTACACCTTC.

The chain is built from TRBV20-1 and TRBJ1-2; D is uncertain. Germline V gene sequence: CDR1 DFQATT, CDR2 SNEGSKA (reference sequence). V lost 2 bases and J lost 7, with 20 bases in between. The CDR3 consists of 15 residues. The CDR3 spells CSARLQDSFRLGYTF. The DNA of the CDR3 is TGCAGTGCTAGACTTCAGGATTCGTTTCGGCTTGGCTACACCTTC.

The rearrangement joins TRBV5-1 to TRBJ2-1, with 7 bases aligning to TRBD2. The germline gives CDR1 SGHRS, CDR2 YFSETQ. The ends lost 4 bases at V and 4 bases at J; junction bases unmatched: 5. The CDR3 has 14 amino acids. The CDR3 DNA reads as TGCGCCAGCAGCCCGGGAGGAGGTTACAATGAGCAGTTCTTC. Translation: CASSPGGGYNEQFF.

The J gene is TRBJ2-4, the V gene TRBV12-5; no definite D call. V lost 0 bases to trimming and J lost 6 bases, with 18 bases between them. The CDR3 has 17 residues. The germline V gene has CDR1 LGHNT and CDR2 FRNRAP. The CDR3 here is CASGLVLGSRPGNIQYF. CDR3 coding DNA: TGTGCTAGTGGTTTGGTACTGGGGTCCAGGCCGGGAAACATTCAGTACTTC.

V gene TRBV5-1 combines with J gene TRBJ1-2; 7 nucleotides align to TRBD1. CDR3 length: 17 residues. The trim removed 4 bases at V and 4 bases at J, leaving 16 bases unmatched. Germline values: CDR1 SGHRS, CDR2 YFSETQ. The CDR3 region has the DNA TGCGCCAGCAGCATTACCGGGACAGCCAAGACAGGCTATGGCTACACCTTC. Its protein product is CASSITGTAKTGYGYTF.

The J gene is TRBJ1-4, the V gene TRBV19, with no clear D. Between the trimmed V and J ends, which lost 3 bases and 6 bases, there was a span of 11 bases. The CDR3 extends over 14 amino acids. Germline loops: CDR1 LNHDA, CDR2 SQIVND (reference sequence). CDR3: CASSITELDEKLFF. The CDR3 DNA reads TGTGCCAGTAGTATTACAGAACTTGATGAAAAACTGTTTTTT.

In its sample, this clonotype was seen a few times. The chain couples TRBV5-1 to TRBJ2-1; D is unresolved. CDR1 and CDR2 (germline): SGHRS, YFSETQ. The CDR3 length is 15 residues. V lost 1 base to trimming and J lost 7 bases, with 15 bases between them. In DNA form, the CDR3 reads TGCGCCAGCAGCTTGCTCACTCCAACTGGGAATGAGCAGTTCTTC. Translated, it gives CASSLLTPTGNEQFF.

The CDR3 reads CSARDWAASYNEQFF. CDR3 DNA: TGCAGTGCTAGGGATTGGGCGGCATCCTACAATGAGCAGTTCTTC. V is TRBV20-1 and J is TRBJ2-1; no clear D gene. V was cut by 3 bases and J by 1 base, with 13 bases left in between. Germline lookup yields CDR1 DFQATT and CDR2 SNEGSKA (reference sequence). The CDR3 is 15 residues long.

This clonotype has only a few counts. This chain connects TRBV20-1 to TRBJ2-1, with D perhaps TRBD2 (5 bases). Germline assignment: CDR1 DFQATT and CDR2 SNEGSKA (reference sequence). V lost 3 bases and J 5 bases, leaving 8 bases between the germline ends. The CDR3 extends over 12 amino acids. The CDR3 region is CSASGDNNEQFF. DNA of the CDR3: TGCAGTGCTAGCGGGGATAACAATGAGCAGTTCTTC.

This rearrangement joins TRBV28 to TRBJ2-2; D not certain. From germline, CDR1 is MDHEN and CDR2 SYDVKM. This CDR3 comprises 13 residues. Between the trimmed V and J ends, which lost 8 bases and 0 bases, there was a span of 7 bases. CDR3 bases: TGTGCCAGCGACCATCCGAACACCGGGGAGCTGTTTTTT. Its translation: CASDHPNTGELFF.

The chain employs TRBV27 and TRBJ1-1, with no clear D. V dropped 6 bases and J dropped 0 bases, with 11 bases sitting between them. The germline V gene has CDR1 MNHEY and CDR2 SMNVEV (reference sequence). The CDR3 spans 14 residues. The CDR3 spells CASRPHSLNTEAFF. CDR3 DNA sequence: TGTGCCAGCAGGCCACACTCTCTGAACACTGAAGCTTTCTTT.

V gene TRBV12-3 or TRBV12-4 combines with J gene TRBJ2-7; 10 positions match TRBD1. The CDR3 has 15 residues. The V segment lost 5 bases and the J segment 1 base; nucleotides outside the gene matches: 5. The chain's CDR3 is CASSNRGQGSYEQYF. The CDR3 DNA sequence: TGTGCCAGCAGTAACCGGGGACAGGGGTCCTACGAGCAGTACTTC.

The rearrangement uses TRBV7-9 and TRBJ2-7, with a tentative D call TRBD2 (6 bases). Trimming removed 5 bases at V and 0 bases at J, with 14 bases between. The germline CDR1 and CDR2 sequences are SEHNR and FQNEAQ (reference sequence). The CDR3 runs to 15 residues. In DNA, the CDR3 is TGTGCCAGCAGCACCCGTTTCGGGAGCTCCTACGAGCAGTACTTC. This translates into CASSTRFGSSYEQYF.

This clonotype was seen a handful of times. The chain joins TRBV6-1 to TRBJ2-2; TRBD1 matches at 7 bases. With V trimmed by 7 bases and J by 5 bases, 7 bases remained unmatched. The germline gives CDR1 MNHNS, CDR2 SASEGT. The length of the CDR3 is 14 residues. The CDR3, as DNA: TGTGCCAGCAATCTTGAACAGGGGACCGGGGAGCTGTTTTTT. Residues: CASNLEQGTGELFF.

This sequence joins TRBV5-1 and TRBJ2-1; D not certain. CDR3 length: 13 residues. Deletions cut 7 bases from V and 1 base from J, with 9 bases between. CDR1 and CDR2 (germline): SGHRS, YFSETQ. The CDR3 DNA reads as TGCGCCAGCGCGCAGGATTCCTACAATGAGCAGTTCTTC. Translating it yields CASAQDSYNEQFF. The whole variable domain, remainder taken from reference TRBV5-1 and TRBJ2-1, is KAGVTQTPRYLIKTRGQQVTLSCSPISGHRSVSWYQQTPGQGLQFLFEYFSETQRNKGNFPGRFSGRQFSNSRSEMNVSTLELGDSALYLCASAQDSYNEQFFGPGTRLTVL.

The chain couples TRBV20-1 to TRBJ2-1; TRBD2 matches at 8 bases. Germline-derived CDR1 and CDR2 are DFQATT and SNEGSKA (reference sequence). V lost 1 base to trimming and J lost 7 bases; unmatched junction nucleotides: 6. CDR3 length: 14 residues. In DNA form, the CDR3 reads TGCAGTGCTAGAGGGTTTAGCGGGATTAATGAGCAGTTCTTC. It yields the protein CSARGFSGINEQFF.

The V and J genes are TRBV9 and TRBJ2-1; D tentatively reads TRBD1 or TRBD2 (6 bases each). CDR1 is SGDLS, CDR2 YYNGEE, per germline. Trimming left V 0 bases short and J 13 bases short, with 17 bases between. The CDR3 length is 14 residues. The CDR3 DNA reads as TGTGCCAGCAGCGTAGCGTTGCGGGAAGGGACACAGTTCTTC. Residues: CASSVALREGTQFF. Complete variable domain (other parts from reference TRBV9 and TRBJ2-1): DSGVTQTPKHLITATGQRVTLRCSPRSGDLSVYWYQQSLDQGLQFLIQYYNGEERAKGNILERFSAQQFPDLHSELNLSSLELGDSALYFCASSVALREGTQFFGPGTRLTVL.

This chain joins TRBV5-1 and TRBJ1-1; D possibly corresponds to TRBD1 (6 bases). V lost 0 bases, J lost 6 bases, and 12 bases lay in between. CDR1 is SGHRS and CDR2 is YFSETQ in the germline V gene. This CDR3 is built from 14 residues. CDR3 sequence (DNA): TGCGCCAGCAGCTTGGCCATTGGGGGCGCTGAAGCTTTCTTT. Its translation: CASSLAIGGAEAFF.

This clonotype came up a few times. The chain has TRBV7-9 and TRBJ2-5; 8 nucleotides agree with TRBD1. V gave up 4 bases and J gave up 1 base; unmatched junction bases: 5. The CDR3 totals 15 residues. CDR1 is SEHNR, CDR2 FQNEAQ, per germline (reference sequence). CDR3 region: CASSSWTGTQETQYF. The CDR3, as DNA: TGTGCCAGCAGCTCCTGGACAGGGACCCAAGAGACCCAGTACTTC. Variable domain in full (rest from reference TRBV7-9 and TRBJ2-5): DTGVSQNPRHKITKRGQNVTFRCDPISEHNRLYWYRQTLGQGPEFLTYFQNEAQLEKSRLLSDRFSAERPKGSFSTLEIQRTEQGDSAMYLCASSSWTGTQETQYFGPGTRLLVL.

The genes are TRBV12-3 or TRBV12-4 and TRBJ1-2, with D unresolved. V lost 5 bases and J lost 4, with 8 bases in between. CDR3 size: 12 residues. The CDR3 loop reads CASSGVLYGYTF. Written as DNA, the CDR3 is TGTGCCAGCAGTGGTGTTCTCTATGGCTACACCTTC.

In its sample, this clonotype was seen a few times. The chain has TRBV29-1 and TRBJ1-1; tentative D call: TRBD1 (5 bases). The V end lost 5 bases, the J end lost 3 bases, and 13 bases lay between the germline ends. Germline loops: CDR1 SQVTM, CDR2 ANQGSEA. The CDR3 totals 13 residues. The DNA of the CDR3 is TGCAGCGTTAGGAGGGGAGGTGACACTGAAGCTTTCTTT. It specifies CSVRRGGDTEAFF.

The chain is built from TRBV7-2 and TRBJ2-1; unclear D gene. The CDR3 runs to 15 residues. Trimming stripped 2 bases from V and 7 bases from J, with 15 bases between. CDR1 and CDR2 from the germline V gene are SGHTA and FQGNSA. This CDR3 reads CASSLLPLTTNEQFF. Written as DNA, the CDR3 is TGTGCCAGCAGCTTACTCCCCCTTACGACGAATGAGCAGTTCTTC.

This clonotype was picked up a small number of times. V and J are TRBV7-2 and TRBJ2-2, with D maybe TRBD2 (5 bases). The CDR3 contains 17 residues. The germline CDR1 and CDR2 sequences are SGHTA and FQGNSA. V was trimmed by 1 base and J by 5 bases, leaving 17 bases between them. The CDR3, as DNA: TGTGCCAGCAGCTTAGTAGAGGGCGTGAGAATAACCGGGGAGCTGTTTTTT. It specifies CASSLVEGVRITGELFF.